Below are 5 T cell receptor beta chains sequenced from a single sample in a study of early T cells in non-severe SARS-CoV-2 infection. In TCRdb, the 5' RACE reads were re-called with MiXCR into one record per CDR3 protein. This sample has fewer than 25,000 distinct CDR3 sequences; roughly 3.5% occur once, and the top ten carry roughly 5.5%. Sequencing was carried out using whole blood. These receptors were collected from an adult who was a healthcare worker with PCR-confirmed SARS-CoV-2 infection or an uninfected control (not recorded which).

This clonotype was seen ten or more times. The chain couples TRBV10-3 to TRBJ2-7, with D unresolved. Germline CDR1 is ENHRY and CDR2 is SYGVKD. The length of the CDR3 is 13 residues. The germline V and J ends were trimmed by 4 bases and 0 bases, with 7 bases remaining between them. The CDR3 DNA reads TGTGCCATCAGTGCCCCCAGCTCCTACGAGCAGTACTTC. It encodes CAISAPSSYEQYF.

This chain connects TRBV6-6 to TRBJ2-7; 13 bases map to TRBD2. This CDR3 is 13 amino acids long. V lost 6 bases, J lost 7 bases, and 3 bases stayed unmatched. CDR1 and CDR2 (germline): MNHNY, SVGAGI (reference sequence). CDR3: CASRGTSGVEQYF. The CDR3, as DNA: TGTGCCAGCAGGGGGACTAGCGGGGTTGAGCAGTACTTC.

Points on this clonotype: A single base separates this from a much larger clone, so it may be a read error. This chain's CDR3 is CACSVVAESTDTQYF. Here the CDR3 DNA reads TGTGCCTGCAGCGTAGTAGCAGAAAGCACAGATACGCAGTATTTT. The rearrangement joins TRBV9 to TRBJ2-3; no definite D call. Germline V gene lookup returns CDR1 SGDLS and CDR2 YYNGEE. CDR3 length: 15 amino acids. The full variable domain, its missing parts supplied by reference TRBV9 and TRBJ2-3, is DSGVTQTPKHLITATGQRVTLRCSPRSGDLSVYWYQQSLDQGLQFLIQYYNGEERAKGNILERFSAQQFPDLHSELNLSSLELGDSALYFCACSVVAESTDTQYFGPGTRLTVL.

This clonotype has a count of ten or more. The V and J genes are TRBV5-6 and TRBJ2-3; D is uncertain. The CDR3 has 11 residues. The ends were cut back, 2 bases at V and 2 bases at J, with 0 bases in the middle. CDR1 is SGHDT and CDR2 is YYEEEE in the germline V gene. CDR3 in DNA: TGTGCCAGCAGCTTCACAGATACGCAGTATTTT. Protein product: CASSFTDTQYF.

This clonotype was observed a handful of times. This chain links TRBV7-9 with TRBJ2-1; 12 bases align to TRBD2. V lost 3 bases and J lost 5; bases outside the gene matches: 8. Germline V gives CDR1 SEHNR, CDR2 FQNEAQ (reference sequence). The CDR3 is 17 residues long. CDR3 protein: CASSLRASGRANNEQFF. The CDR3 nucleotides read TGTGCCAGCAGCTTGAGGGCTAGCGGGAGGGCCAACAATGAGCAGTTCTTC. Supplemented by reference TRBV7-9 and TRBJ2-1, the full variable domain reads DTGVSQNPRHKITKRGQNVTFRCDPISEHNRLYWYRQTLGQGPEFLTYFQNEAQLEKSRLLSDRFSAERPKGSFSTLEIQRTEQGDSAMYLCASSLRASGRANNEQFFGPGTRLTVL.